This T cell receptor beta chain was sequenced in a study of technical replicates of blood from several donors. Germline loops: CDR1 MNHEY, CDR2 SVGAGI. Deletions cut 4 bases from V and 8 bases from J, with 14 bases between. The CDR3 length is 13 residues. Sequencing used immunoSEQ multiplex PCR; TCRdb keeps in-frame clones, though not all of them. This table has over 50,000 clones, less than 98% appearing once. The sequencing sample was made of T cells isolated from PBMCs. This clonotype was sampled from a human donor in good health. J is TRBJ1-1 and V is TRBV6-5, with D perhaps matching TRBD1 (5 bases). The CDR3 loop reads CASSLGQSGEAFF. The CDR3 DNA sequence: TGTGCCAGCAGTTTAGGGCAGTCAGGGGAAGCTTTCTTT.